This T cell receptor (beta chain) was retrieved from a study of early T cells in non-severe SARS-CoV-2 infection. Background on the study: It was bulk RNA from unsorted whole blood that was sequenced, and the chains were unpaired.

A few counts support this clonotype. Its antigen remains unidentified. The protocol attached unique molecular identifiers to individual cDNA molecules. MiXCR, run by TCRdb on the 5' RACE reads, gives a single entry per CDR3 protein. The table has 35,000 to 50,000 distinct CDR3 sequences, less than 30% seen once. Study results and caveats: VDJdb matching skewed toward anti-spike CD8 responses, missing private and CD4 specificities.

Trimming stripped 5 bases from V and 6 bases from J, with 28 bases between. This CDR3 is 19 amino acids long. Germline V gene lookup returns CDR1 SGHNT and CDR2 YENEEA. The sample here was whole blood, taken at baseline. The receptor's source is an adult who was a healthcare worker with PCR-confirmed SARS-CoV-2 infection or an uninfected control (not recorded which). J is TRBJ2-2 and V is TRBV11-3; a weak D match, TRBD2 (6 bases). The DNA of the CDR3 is TGTGCCAGCAGCCCGACGTACTCGACTATGCGCGGGGTACCCGGGGAGCTGTTTTTT. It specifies CASSPTYSTMRGVPGELFF.